This TCR beta chain was sequenced for a study of blood T cell repertoires in COVID-19 (dated by TCRdb to the early 2020s). Study-wide context: Collaborator samples came from the United States, Italy and Spain and covered acute and convalescent phases of COVID-19. The material from the prospective study consisted of cDNA or gDNA derived from T cells, B-cell-depleted T cells, or PBMCs. Subjects who had been exposed to COVID-19, were actively infected with it, or had recovered from it provided the deeply sampled blood TCRbeta repertoires that made up the dataset. The repertoires were made available in a free public database intended to serve as a resource for research on the immune response to SARS-CoV-2. Samples came from the ongoing ImmuneRACE study (first 160 participants) plus 1,254 subjects from 6 global collaborators. Nearly every sample came with metadata listing a de-identified subject ID, COVID-19 status, age in years and sex. Where HLA class I and class II types were available, the types were taken from metadata supplied by the sample provider, not from assay-based typing. Overall study results and their limits: How much clinical and demographic metadata was included differed by source and by participant, and the metadata was provided uncurated.

Whole blood was collected in K2EDTA tubes by collaborating institutions according to the institutions' own protocols. For TCRbeta analysis, collaborators shipped samples as frozen whole blood, isolated PBMCs, or DNA extracted from either of those sample types. TCRbeta CDR3 regions were amplified from genomic DNA using the immunoSEQ Assay, a bias-controlled multiplex PCR. The original methods were these. The number of nucleated cells in each sample was estimated from the amplification of reference gene primers within the assay. Sequence reads were collapsed and filtered to measure the absolute abundance of every unique TCRbeta CDR3 rearrangement. For each sample, productive Simpson clonality was calculated by taking the square root of Simpson's diversity index across productive rearrangements. TCRdb carries this immuneACCESS record with in-frame sequences only. Its versions omit some clonotypes, under half of them owing to an unresolved V gene in the studies checked, with the rest unexplained. D and trimming were read from the DNA, whereas the V and J calls and clone size are those reported in that table. Counted in this sample were tens of thousands of clones; roughly 87% of them appeared once. The top ten clones comprise under 3% of the sample.

CDR1 and CDR2 were assigned from the germline V gene (reference sequence) as DFQATT and SNEGSKA. V was cut back by 5 bases and J by 8 bases, leaving a gap of 12 bases between them. Its CDR3 holds 11 amino acids, cysteine through phenylalanine. The sequence is cut down to CDR3 DNA, 33 bases in frame from base 1. Note on this clone: This receptor's antigen is unknown. The input lacks base qualities; no much larger clone sits a single base away.

The sample consisted of peripheral blood. The clonotype comes from a woman aged 50 to 60 with active or convalescent COVID-19. In this chain, TRBV20-1 is recombined with TRBJ1-1; TRBD1 is perhaps the D gene, given 6 matching bases. In nucleotide form, the sequence is TGCAGTGCTTTTCGGACAGCAGAAGCTTTCTTT. Its protein is CSAFRTAEAFF.